Listed below are T cell receptor beta chains from one sample, sequenced in a study of identical twins. A single record per CDR3 protein comes from TCRdb applying MiXCR to the 5' RACE reads. The data contain some 1,700,000 distinct CDR3 sequences, under 35% of them singletons. The specimen was cord blood. All receptors derive from a newborn girl in good health. Both conserved end residues are trimmed from each CDR3.

TRBV10-2,TRBJ2-5,ASSDVAGGLETQY
TRBV28,TRBJ2-7,ASSPPNSPYEQY
TRBV20-1,TRBJ2-7,SATLAGPYNEQY
TRBV7-8,TRBJ2-3,ASSSASNRDPTDTQY
TRBV4-2,TRBJ2-7,ASSQVNFGEQY
TRBV7-9,TRBJ2-7,ASSLGGTFDYEQY
TRBV21-1,TRBJ2-3,ASSKARGSTDTRY
TRBV20-1,TRBJ2-5,SAPRETQY
TRBV28,TRBJ1-6,ASSPSEGTGSPLH
TRBV18,TRBJ2-5,ASSPLGGNEQY
TRBV28,TRBJ2-3,ASSFLAGVADTQY
TRBV5-4,TRBJ1-2,ASSPPGQDGYT
TRBV7-2,TRBJ2-4,ASSFPTSGRENIQY
TRBV5-1,TRBJ1-1,ASSSDGAEAF
TRBV2,TRBJ2-1,ASSLLAEVDEQF
TRBV4-2,TRBJ1-6,ASSQDEHSPLH
TRBV25-1,TRBJ1-4,ASSERDTPNEKLF
TRBV13,TRBJ1-2,ASSPRDRGFYGYT
TRBV16,TRBJ2-2,ASSQSPTLILYRELF
TRBV20-1,TRBJ1-2,SAPGREGDGYT
TRBV3-1,TRBJ1-2,ASSQHWGPYGYT
TRBV20-1,TRBJ2-1,SALAGGAYNEQF
TRBV28,TRBJ2-3,ASSSTSGRIDTQY
TRBV5-1,TRBJ1-4,ASSLDSGNEKLF
TRBV27,TRBJ2-2,ASSPLVGGELF
TRBV5-1,TRBJ2-7,ASSWGTSVPYEQY
TRBV7-2,TRBJ2-5,ASSLFGGLYLQETQY
TRBV20-1,TRBJ2-1,SGETRIDEQF
TRBV9,TRBJ2-1,ASSGLAGVLGEQF
TRBV20-1,TRBJ2-1,SARPPMVSGRAWEQF
TRBV4-1,TRBJ2-7,ASSQAIAGYEQY
TRBV13,TRBJ1-2,ASSFPDTYGYT
TRBV5-1,TRBJ2-3,ASSLGDRVQY
TRBV13,TRBJ2-2,ASSLGLGAGELF
TRBV5-6,TRBJ2-7,ASSLTDIIYEQY
TRBV20-1,TRBJ2-1,SASRRGPNNEQF
TRBV16,TRBJ2-5,ASSQSSDKQY
TRBV7-2,TRBJ1-4,ASSGQSNEKLF
TRBV27,TRBJ1-5,ASSSSSQPQH
TRBV10-3,TRBJ2-1,AISVGAPNEQF
TRBV6-5,TRBJ2-7,ASRFSSGSSYEQY
TRBV10-3,TRBJ1-6,AIRLTGTGNSPLH
TRBV10-3,TRBJ2-3,ATKTSGAGDTQY